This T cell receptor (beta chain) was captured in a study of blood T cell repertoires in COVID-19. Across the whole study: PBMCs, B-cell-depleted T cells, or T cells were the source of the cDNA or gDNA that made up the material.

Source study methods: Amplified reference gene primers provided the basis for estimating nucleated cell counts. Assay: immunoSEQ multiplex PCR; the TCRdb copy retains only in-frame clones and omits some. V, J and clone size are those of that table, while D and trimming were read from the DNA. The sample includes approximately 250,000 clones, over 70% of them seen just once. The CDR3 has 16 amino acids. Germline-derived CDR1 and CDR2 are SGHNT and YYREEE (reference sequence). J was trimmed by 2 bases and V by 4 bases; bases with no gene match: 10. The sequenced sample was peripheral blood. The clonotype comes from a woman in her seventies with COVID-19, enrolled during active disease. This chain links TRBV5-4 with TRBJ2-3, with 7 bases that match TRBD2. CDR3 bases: TGTGCCAGCAGCGTTCGGGACTACCCCGACACAGATACGCAGTATTTT. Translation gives CASSVRDYPDTDTQYF.